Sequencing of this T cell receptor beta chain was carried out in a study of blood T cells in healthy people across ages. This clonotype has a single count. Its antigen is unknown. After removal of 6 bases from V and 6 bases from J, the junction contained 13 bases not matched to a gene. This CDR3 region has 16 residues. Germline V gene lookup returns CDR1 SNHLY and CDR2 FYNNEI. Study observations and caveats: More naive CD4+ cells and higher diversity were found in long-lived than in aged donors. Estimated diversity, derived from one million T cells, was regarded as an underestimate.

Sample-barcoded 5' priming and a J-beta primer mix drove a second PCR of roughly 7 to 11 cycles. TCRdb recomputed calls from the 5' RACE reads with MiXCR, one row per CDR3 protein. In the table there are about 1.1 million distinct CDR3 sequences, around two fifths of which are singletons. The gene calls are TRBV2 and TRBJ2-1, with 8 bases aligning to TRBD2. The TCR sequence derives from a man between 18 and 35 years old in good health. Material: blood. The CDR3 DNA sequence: TGTGCCAGCAGCCGCCTACTAGCGGTTAGTGTCAATGAGCAGTTCTTC. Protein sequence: CASSRLLAVSVNEQFF.